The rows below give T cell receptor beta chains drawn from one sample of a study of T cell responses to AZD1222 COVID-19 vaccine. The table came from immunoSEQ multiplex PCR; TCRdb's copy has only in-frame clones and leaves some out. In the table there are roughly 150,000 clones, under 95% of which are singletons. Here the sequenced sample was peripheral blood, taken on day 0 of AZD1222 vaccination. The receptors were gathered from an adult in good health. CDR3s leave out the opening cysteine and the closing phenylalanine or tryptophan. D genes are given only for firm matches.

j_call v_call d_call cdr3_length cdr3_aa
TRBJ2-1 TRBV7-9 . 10 ASSLGVGEQF
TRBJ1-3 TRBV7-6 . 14 ASRPARERAGNTIY
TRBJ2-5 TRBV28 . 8 ASREETQY
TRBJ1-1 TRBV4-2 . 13 ASSQDGTPNTEAF
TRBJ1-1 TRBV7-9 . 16 ASSLDPVNSTGNTEAF
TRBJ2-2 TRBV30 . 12 ACAGQVNTGELF
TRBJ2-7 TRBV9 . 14 ASSVDPRGDSYEQY
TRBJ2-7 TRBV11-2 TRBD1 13 ASSEGATGAYEQY
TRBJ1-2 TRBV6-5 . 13 ASTEGRGRIYGYT
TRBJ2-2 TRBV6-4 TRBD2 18 ASSDRPHGRSGAHTGELF
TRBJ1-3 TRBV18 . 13 ASSRGQIDGNTIY
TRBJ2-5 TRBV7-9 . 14 ASSLSGVVGEETQY
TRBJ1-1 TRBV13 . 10 ASSLYTPEAF
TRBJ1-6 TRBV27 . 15 ASSPRLQRGFYSPLH
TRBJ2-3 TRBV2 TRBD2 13 ASSPGTSGKDTQY
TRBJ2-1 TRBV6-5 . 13 ASRRLLETYNEQF
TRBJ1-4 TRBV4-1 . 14 ASSEQGSGPNEKLF
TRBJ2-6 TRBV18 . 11 ASSPSGANVLT
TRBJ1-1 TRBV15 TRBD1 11 ATSSDRGTEAF
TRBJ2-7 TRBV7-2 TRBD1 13 ASSPLTGGGYEQY
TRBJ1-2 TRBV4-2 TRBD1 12 ASSRTGANYGYT
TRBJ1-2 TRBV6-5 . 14 ASSFTLGTYNYGYT
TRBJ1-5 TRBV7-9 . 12 ASSNGREYQPQH
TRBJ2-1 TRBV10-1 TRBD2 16 ASSEPGLAGVGYNEQF